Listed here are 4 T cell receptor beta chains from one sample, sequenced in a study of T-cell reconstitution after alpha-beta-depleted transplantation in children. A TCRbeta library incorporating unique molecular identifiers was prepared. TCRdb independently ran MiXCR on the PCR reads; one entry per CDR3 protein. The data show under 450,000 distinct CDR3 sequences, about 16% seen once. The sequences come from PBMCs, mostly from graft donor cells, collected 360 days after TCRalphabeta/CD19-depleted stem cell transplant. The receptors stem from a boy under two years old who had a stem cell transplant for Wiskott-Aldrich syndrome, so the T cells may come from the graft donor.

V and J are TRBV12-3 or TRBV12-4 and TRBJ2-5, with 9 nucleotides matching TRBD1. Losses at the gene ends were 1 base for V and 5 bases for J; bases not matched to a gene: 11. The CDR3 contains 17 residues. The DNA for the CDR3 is TGTGCCAGCAGTTTAGGATTTAACAGGGGGCGGAATGAGACCCAGTACTTC. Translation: CASSLGFNRGRNETQYF.

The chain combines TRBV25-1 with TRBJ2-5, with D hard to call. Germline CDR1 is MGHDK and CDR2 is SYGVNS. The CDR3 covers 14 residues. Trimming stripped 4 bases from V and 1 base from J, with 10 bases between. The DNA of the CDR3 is TGTGCCAGCAGTGGTCGACACCTCCAAGAGACCCAGTACTTC. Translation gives CASSGRHLQETQYF.

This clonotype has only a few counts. The chain's CDR3 is CASSQDDGGDEQYF. The CDR3 DNA reads as TGCGCCAGCAGCCAAGATGATGGGGGGGACGAGCAGTACTTC. V is TRBV4-1 and J is TRBJ2-7, with 7 bases matching TRBD2. The CDR3 is 14 amino acids. V lost 0 bases to trimming and J lost 5 bases; unmatched junction nucleotides: 4. CDR1 is MGHRA and CDR2 is YSYEKL in the germline V gene.

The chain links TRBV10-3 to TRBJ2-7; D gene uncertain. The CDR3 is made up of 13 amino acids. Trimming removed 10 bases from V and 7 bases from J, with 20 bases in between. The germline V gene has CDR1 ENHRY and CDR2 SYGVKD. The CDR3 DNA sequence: TGTGCCACCCAAATATATCGGTTTCGTGAGCAGTACTTC. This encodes CATQIYRFREQYF.